The present T cell receptor (beta chain) was sequenced within a study of post-analysis software for immune sequencing data. To note about this clonotype: The antigen remains unidentified.

Unique molecular identifiers were carried by the TCR beta cDNA libraries. T cells numbering about 0.85 to 10 million yielded some 500,000 cDNA molecules. TCRdb reprocessed the PCR reads with MiXCR, giving one entry per CDR3 protein. There are roughly 700,000 distinct CDR3 sequences in the sample; around 27% occur only once, and more than 0.45% lies in the top ten. Findings and limits, study-wide: Patients had higher frequencies than controls of roughly 5 TRBV segments, including TRBV5-6, TRBV5-1 and TRBV20-1.

V was pared by 0 bases and J by 10 bases, with 16 bases between. This CDR3 is 15 amino acids long. Germline V gene lookup returns CDR1 SEHNR and CDR2 FQNEAQ (reference sequence). The clonotype comes from a girl aged 10 to 17 with multiple sclerosis. The specimen was blood. The V call is TRBV7-9, the J call TRBJ2-1; D not certain. The CDR3 DNA sequence: TGTGCCAGCAGCTTAGCGCAGGACGGTTCCTACGAGCAGTTCTTC. Translating it yields CASSLAQDGSYEQFF.